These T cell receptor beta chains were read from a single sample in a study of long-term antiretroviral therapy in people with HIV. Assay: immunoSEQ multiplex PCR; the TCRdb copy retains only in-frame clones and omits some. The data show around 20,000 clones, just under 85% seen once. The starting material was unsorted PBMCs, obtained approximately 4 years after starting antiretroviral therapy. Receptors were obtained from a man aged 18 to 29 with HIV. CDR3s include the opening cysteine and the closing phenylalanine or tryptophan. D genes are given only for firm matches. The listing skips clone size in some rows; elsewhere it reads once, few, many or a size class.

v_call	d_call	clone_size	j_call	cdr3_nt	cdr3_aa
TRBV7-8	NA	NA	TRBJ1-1	TGTGCCAGCAGCTTTTCGGGCGGTGAAGCTTTCTTT	CASSFSGGEAFF
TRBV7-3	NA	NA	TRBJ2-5	TGTGCCAGCAGCCCCACCGCAAATGCGGGAGAGACCCAGTACTTC	CASSPTANAGETQYF
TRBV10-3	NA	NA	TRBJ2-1	TGTGCCATCAGCAAGAGAGGGGACGGCCAGTCCGTCAGTGAGCAGTTCTTC	CAISKRGDGQSVSEQFF
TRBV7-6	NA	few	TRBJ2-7	TGTGCCAGCAGCTTAGGAGTTGGCGAGCAGTACTTC	CASSLGVGEQYF
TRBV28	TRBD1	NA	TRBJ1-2	TGTGCCAGCAACCTCCGAGGGGGCGGGGATGGCTACACCTTC	CASNLRGGGDGYTF
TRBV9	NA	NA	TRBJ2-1	TGTGCCAGCAGCCCCCCGGTAGGTAATGAGCAGTTCTTC	CASSPPVGNEQFF
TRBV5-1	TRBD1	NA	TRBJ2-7	TGCGCCAGCAAAAAGGACGTAGGGGGCATCAACGAGCAGTACTTC	CASKKDVGGINEQYF
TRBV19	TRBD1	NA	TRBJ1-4	TGTGCCAGTAGTACCCAACCGACCGGGACAGGGGGCGAAAAACTGTTTTTT	CASSTQPTGTGGEKLFF
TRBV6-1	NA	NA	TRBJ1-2	TGTGCCAGCAGAACTATCCAGGGTAATGGCTACACCTTC	CASRTIQGNGYTF
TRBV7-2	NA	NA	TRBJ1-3	TGTGCCAGCAGCCTTGACGGAATCTCTGGAAACACCATATATTTT	CASSLDGISGNTIYF
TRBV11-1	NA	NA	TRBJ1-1	TGTGCCAGCAGCCCATTCCCCAAGCCGGACGCAAGGGACGGAGCTTTCTTT	CASSPFPKPDARDGAFF
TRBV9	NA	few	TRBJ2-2	TGTGCCAGCAGCGCTCTAGTTAACACCGGGGAGCTGTTTTTT	CASSALVNTGELFF
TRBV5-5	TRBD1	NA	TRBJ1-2	TGTGCCAGCAGCTTGGGGACAGGGAGATCCTATGGCTACACCTTC	CASSLGTGRSYGYTF
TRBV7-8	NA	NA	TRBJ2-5	TGTGCCAGCAGCTTAGCGGGGGGCCACCAAGAGACCCAGTACTTC	CASSLAGGHQETQYF
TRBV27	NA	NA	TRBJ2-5	TGTGCCAGCAGTTGGGACTCCCAGGCGGAGACCCAGTACTTC	CASSWDSQAETQYF
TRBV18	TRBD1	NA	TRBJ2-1	TGTGCCAGCTCAGCGACCGGGACAGGGGGCTGGAACAATGAGCAGTTCTTC	CASSATGTGGWNNEQFF
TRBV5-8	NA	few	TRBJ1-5	TGTGCCAGTGGGGAATTGGGCCAGCCCCAGCATTTT	CASGELGQPQHF
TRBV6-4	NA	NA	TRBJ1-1	TGTGCCAGAGAAGCGATAGGTGTAACCAGGGTAGTCGAGAACACTGAAGCTTTCTTT	CAREAIGVTRVVENTEAFF
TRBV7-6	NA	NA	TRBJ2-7	TGTGCCAGCAGCTTAGCCCGGGGGGCTTCCGAGCAGTACTTC	CASSLARGASEQYF
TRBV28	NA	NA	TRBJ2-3	TGTGCCAGCAGTTCCATCCTGATAGGCGCCCATATGGATACGCAGTATTTT	CASSSILIGAHMDTQYF
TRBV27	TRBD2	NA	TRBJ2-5	TGTGCCAGTACGACCGGACTAGCGGGGCAAGAGACCCAGTACTTC	CASTTGLAGQETQYF
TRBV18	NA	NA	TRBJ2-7	TGTGCCAGCTCACCACAAGGTTCTACCTACGAGCAGTACTTC	CASSPQGSTYEQYF
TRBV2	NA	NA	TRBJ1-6	TGTGCCAGAAGCGATAGCGGGACGGCCTATAATTCACCCCTCCACTTT	CARSDSGTAYNSPLHF
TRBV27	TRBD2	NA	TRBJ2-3	TGTGCCAGCACCAAAGTAGGAGAGGCGGGGGGGCCGTATACGCAGTATTTT	CASTKVGEAGGPYTQYF
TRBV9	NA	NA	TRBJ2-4	TGTGCCAGCAGCTTAAGAACAGGGAACATTCAGTACTTC	CASSLRTGNIQYF
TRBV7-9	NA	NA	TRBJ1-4	TGTGCCAGCAGCTTAGAAGGAGGAGGTGAAAAACTGTTTTTT	CASSLEGGGEKLFF
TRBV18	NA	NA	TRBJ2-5	TGTGCCAGCTCACCAGGTGCGGAGACCCAGTACTTC	CASSPGAETQYF